Each of the 18 T cell receptor beta chains below was sequenced from the same sample in a study of blood T cell repertoires in COVID-19. Data came from immunoSEQ multiplex PCR; TCRdb stores just in-frame clones and leaves some out. The sample holds more than 45,000 clones, roughly 89% seen once. The sample consisted of peripheral blood. The receptors originated from an elderly man with acute or convalescent COVID-19.

The V call is TRBV5-6, the J call TRBJ2-1, with D possibly matching TRBD2 (6 bases). Germline V gene sequence: CDR1 SGHDT, CDR2 YYEEEE. This CDR3 spans 16 amino acids. V lost 0 bases and J lost 7, with 17 bases in between. The CDR3 region has the DNA TGTGCCAGCAGCTTGGATGCGGGGAGTGGAGTTAATGAGCAGTTCTTC. Amino acids: CASSLDAGSGVNEQFF.

The chain employs TRBV5-1 and TRBJ1-2, with D maybe TRBD1 (6 bases). The V end was cut by 0 bases, the J end by 1 base, with 13 bases between. Germline CDR1 SGHRS, CDR2 YFSETQ. There are 16 residues in the CDR3. CDR3 sequence (DNA): TGCGCCAGCAGCTTGGCCCCCTTACAGGGTAACTATGGCTACACCTTC. Its protein is CASSLAPLQGNYGYTF.

The genes are TRBV7-9 and TRBJ2-5; 9 nucleotides agree with TRBD1. The germline V gene has CDR1 SEHNR and CDR2 FQNEAQ (reference sequence). CDR3 length equals 15 residues. Trimming removed 4 bases from V and 5 bases from J; junction bases left unmatched: 8. The CDR3 DNA reads as TGTGCCAGCAGCTCGGGACAGGGCTACGGGGAGACCCAGTACTTC. This translates into CASSSGQGYGETQYF.

The V call is TRBV19, the J call TRBJ1-5; D is uncertain. Germline V lookup: CDR1 LNHDA, CDR2 SQIVND (reference sequence). This CDR3 is 12 amino acids long. The V end lost 3 bases, the J end lost 6 bases, and 6 bases lay between the germline ends. CDR3 sequence (DNA): TGTGCCAGTAGTATCTTCCTTCAGCCCCAGCATTTT. Residues: CASSIFLQPQHF.

V is TRBV6-4 and J is TRBJ1-2; 8 nucleotides agree with TRBD1. The CDR3 totals 13 residues. V lost 4 bases, J lost 4 bases, and 2 bases stayed unmatched. Germline-derived CDR1 and CDR2 are MRHNA and SNTAGT. The CDR3 DNA reads as TGTGCCAGCAGTGGAACAGGGGGCTATGGCTACACCTTC. Translation gives CASSGTGGYGYTF.

This clone has more than one count but fewer than ten. The chain combines TRBV7-9 with TRBJ2-1, with TRBD1 as a possible D gene (6 bases). This CDR3 is 16 amino acids long. CDR1 is SEHNR, CDR2 FQNEAQ, per germline (reference sequence). V was trimmed by 1 base and J by 4 bases, leaving 14 bases between them. Here the CDR3 reads CASSLDTRGPYNEQFF. The CDR3, as DNA: TGTGCCAGCAGCTTAGACACCAGGGGACCTTACAATGAGCAGTTCTTC. Variable domain in full (rest from reference TRBV7-9 and TRBJ2-1): DTGVSQNPRHKITKRGQNVTFRCDPISEHNRLYWYRQTLGQGPEFLTYFQNEAQLEKSRLLSDRFSAERPKGSFSTLEIQRTEQGDSAMYLCASSLDTRGPYNEQFFGPGTRLTVL.

The chain links TRBV19 to TRBJ2-5, with D possibly TRBD2 on 6 matching bases. The V gene's germline CDR1 is LNHDA and CDR2 SQIVND (reference sequence). The V gene lost 7 bases and the J gene lost 3 bases, with 12 bases spanning the gap. The length of the CDR3 is 13 residues. Here the CDR3 reads CASKDYQEETQYF. CDR3 nucleotide sequence: TGTGCCAGTAAGGACTATCAGGAAGAGACCCAGTACTTC. The full variable domain, completed using reference TRBV19 and TRBJ2-5, is DGGITQSPKYLFRKEGQNVTLSCEQNLNHDAMYWYRQDPGQGLRLIYYSQIVNDFQKGDIAEGYSVSREKKESFPLTVTSAQKNPTAFYLCASKDYQEETQYFGPGTRLLVL.

This clone was observed once. The rearrangement links TRBV5-5 to TRBJ1-4; possibly TRBD1 for D (6 bases). The length of the CDR3 is 15 residues. Germline CDR1 reads SGHKS; CDR2 reads YYEKEE (reference sequence). V was trimmed by 7 bases and J by 0 bases, leaving 13 bases between them. The CDR3 bases are TGTGCCAGCCTGCGGGGGCTAGCAACTAATGAAAAACTGTTTTTT. This translates into CASLRGLATNEKLFF.

This chain links TRBV4-1 with TRBJ1-4, with 7 positions matching TRBD1. There are 15 residues in the CDR3. The germline gives CDR1 MGHRA, CDR2 YSYEKL. V gave up 2 bases and J gave up 3 bases; unmatched junction bases: 3. CDR3 loop: CASSQPQGPNEKLFF. CDR3 DNA: TGCGCCAGCAGCCAACCACAGGGGCCTAATGAAAAACTGTTTTTT.

This clone was recorded a few times. The chain is built from TRBV2 and TRBJ1-1; 8 positions match TRBD1. The CDR3 length is 13 residues. Per the germline V gene, CDR1 is SNHLY and CDR2 is FYNNEI. The V and J ends lost 6 bases and 4 bases, in that order; junction bases with no gene match: 4. The CDR3 reads CASRSTGGTEAFF. The CDR3 nucleotides read TGTGCCAGCAGGTCCACAGGGGGCACTGAAGCTTTCTTT.

This clone was recorded only once. The rearrangement uses TRBV7-9 and TRBJ2-1, with a tentative D call TRBD1 (7 bases). Germline values: CDR1 SEHNR, CDR2 FQNEAQ (reference sequence). V was shortened by 1 base and J by 6 bases, with 13 bases between the two germline ends. The CDR3 runs 15 residues. This chain's CDR3 is CASSLDRGGLNEQFF. The CDR3 DNA reads TGTGCCAGCAGCTTAGACAGGGGAGGACTCAATGAGCAGTTCTTC.

Note on this clone: Germline is not matched at one junction end, which may reflect a read error. The chain has TRBV7-7 and TRBJ2-5; the D gene is possibly TRBD2 (7 bases). Germline V gene lookup returns CDR1 SSHAT and CDR2 FNYEAQ (reference sequence). The CDR3 loop spans 12 amino acids. CDR3 bases: TGTGCTAGCAGCTTAGAAGGGGGGGCCCAGTACTTC. Residues: CASSLEGGAQYF.

This chain links TRBV5-6 with TRBJ2-7; tentatively, D is TRBD2 (6 bases). Trimming cost V 2 bases and J 5 bases, with 20 bases left between them. CDR1 and CDR2 (germline): SGHDT, YYEEEE. The CDR3 spans 16 residues. CDR3 loop: CASSLMRALGGDEQYF. The CDR3 DNA reads TGTGCCAGCAGCTTAATGCGTGCGCTGGGGGGAGACGAGCAGTACTTC.

V and J are TRBV18 and TRBJ1-3; D not certain. The CDR3 has 15 residues. From germline, CDR1 is KGHSH and CDR2 LQKENI. The germline V and J ends were trimmed by 2 bases and 0 bases, with 8 bases remaining between them. The CDR3 loop is CASSPYGTSGNTIYF. The CDR3 DNA sequence: TGTGCCAGCTCACCATACGGTACCTCTGGAAACACCATATATTTT. Full variable domain (rest looked up from reference TRBV18 and TRBJ1-3): NAGVMQNPRHLVRRRGQEARLRCSPMKGHSHVYWYRQLPEEGLKFMVYLQKENIIDESGMPKERFSAEFPKEGPSILRIQQVVRGDSAAYFCASSPYGTSGNTIYFGEGSWLTVV.

The genes are TRBV11-2 and TRBJ2-5; TRBD2 aligns across 10 bases. The CDR3 covers 18 residues. Germline V CDR1 and CDR2: SGHAT, FQNNGV. V gave up 4 bases and J gave up 0 bases; unmatched junction bases: 11. CDR3 DNA sequence: TGTGCCAGCAGCTATTTAGCGGGGGGCCGGGCCCACCAAGAGACCCAGTACTTC. Its protein is CASSYLAGGRAHQETQYF.

The chain links TRBV11-2 to TRBJ2-1; 8 nucleotides match TRBD1. There are 15 residues in the CDR3. Trimming removed 5 bases from V and 4 bases from J; junction bases left unmatched: 7. The germline V gene has CDR1 SGHAT and CDR2 FQNNGV. The CDR3 DNA is TGTGCCAGCAGCGCACGGACAGGGTGGTACAATGAGCAGTTCTTC. Encoded protein: CASSARTGWYNEQFF.

The rearrangement uses TRBV7-2 and TRBJ2-1; 9 bases map to TRBD2. After removal of 5 bases from V and 13 bases from J, the junction contained 15 bases not matched to a gene. This CDR3 contains 15 residues. CDR1 and CDR2 (germline): SGHTA, FQGNSA. This CDR3 reads CASSIQTSGREEQFF. For the CDR3, the DNA is TGTGCCAGCAGCATCCAGACTAGCGGCCGGGAAGAACAGTTCTTC.

This clone was found a few times. This chain connects TRBV15 to TRBJ1-3; D possibly corresponds to TRBD1 (6 bases). V was shortened by 0 bases and J by 0 bases, with 12 bases between the two germline ends. This CDR3 region has 17 residues. In germline, CDR1 is LNHNV, CDR2 YYDKDF (reference sequence). This chain's CDR3 is CATSRDKRTDSGNTIYF. DNA of the CDR3: TGTGCCACCAGCAGAGATAAGAGGACAGACTCTGGAAACACCATATATTTT.